A selection of T cell receptor beta chains follows, all from one sample in a study of CD8 T cells in Susac syndrome. Via MiXCR, TCRdb re-called the immunoSEQ multiplex PCR reads, giving one row per CDR3 protein. The data hold some 300,000 distinct CDR3 sequences, with 75% to 90% observed a single time. What was sequenced was CD8+ T cells from PBMCs. These receptors all stem from a human donor with multiple sclerosis. Both conserved end residues are part of each CDR3. A D gene is named only where the DNA matches it firmly. Clone size is given for some rows only: seen once, a few or many times, or a class if the clone is expanded.

>TRBD2|.|TRBV27|TRBJ2-3
TGTGCCAGCAGTTCAATATCAGGGGGACTAGCGGGAGTCCATACGCAGTATTTT
CASSSISGGLAGVHTQYF
>.|.|TRBV5-4|TRBJ2-4
TGTGCCAGCAGCTCAGGCGAGGCCAAAAACATTCAGTACTTC
CASSSGEAKNIQYF
>TRBD2|.|TRBV4-3|TRBJ2-1
TGCGCCAGCAGCCAAGGATTTAACGTGGCGGGAGGTCTGTTCTTC
CASSQGFNVAGGLFF
>.|.|TRBV12-3/TRBV12-4|TRBJ2-3
TGTGCCAGCAGTTTAGAAGGCGGGACAAGCACAGATACGCAGTATTTT
CASSLEGGTSTDTQYF
>.|.|TRBV6-5|TRBJ1-1
TGTGCCAGCAGTAACGGCGGGGCCGCTGAAGCTTTCTTT
CASSNGGAAEAFF
>TRBD2|.|TRBV5-6|TRBJ2-5
TGTGCCAGCAACCGCAGGGACTACCAAGAGGCCCAGTACTTC
CASNRRDYQEAQYF
>TRBD1|.|TRBV27|TRBJ1-4
TGTGCCAGCAGACCAACGACAGGGAGGCTGTTTTTT
CASRPTTGRLFF
>TRBD1|.|TRBV7-9|TRBJ1-2
TGTGCCAGCAGCTTAACAGGGGACGGCTACACCTTC
CASSLTGDGYTF
>.|once|TRBV20-1|TRBJ2-1
TGCAGTGCTACTTACGTGGCCAACAATGAGCAGTTCTTC
CSATYVANNEQFF
>TRBD1|.|TRBV30|TRBJ2-7
TGTGCCTGGAGACCAGACAGGGTCGCCTACGAGCAGTACTTC
CAWRPDRVAYEQYF
>.|.|TRBV29-1|TRBJ2-7
TGCAGCGTTGAAGAAAAGCTATCCTCCTCTTACGAGCAGTACTTC
CSVEEKLSSSYEQYF
>TRBD2|.|TRBV6-5|TRBJ2-1
TGTGCCAGCAGCTCGCGGGGGATTACCTACAATGAGCAGTTCTTC
CASSSRGITYNEQFF
>.|.|TRBV19|TRBJ2-1
TGTGCCAGTAGATTACAGGGAGACGTCTACAATGAGCAGTTCTTC
CASRLQGDVYNEQFF
>.|.|TRBV20-1|TRBJ1-1
TGCAGTGCTATGAGGCACCCTCAGAACACTGAAGCTTTCTTT
CSAMRHPQNTEAFF
>TRBD1|.|TRBV20-1|TRBJ2-7
TGCAGTGCTAGAGGATCCGGGACAGGGTCCCAGAGCTCCTACGAGCAGTACTTC
CSARGSGTGSQSSYEQYF
>.|.|TRBV9|TRBJ2-1
TGTGCCAGCAGCGTAGAGTCAGGGACCTACAATGAGCAGTTCTTC
CASSVESGTYNEQFF
>.|.|TRBV4-3|TRBJ2-1
TGCGCCAGCAGCCCTTCGCCCAATGAGCAGTTCTTC
CASSPSPNEQFF
>.|.|TRBV4-2|TRBJ1-1
TGTGCCAGCAGCCATAGATTTGGCGACACTGAAGCTTTCTTT
CASSHRFGDTEAFF
>.|.|TRBV7-9|TRBJ1-3
TGTGCCAGCAGCTTTGAAGGGCTCGACTCTGGAAACACCATATATTTT
CASSFEGLDSGNTIYF
>TRBD2|few|TRBV23-1|TRBJ2-4
TGCGCCAGCAGTCCTGAGTTTGGCGGGGGGAACATTCAGTACTTC
CASSPEFGGGNIQYF
>TRBD2|.|TRBV11-2|TRBJ2-5
TGTGCCAGCAGCCGGGGACTAAGCGGGTGGGCCCAGTACTTC
CASSRGLSGWAQYF
>TRBD1|once|TRBV28|TRBJ2-7
TGTGCCAGCAGTTTAACGGGATATGGGGGACAGGGGAAATCCGACTACGAGCAGTACTTC
CASSLTGYGGQGKSDYEQYF
>.|.|TRBV20-1|TRBJ1-2
TGCAGTGCTAGAGATTTGTCAGCCGGTCTTGTCTATGGCTACACCTTC
CSARDLSAGLVYGYTF
>TRBD2|.|TRBV20-1|TRBJ2-7
TGCAGTGCTCGCCCGAGACTAGCGGGAGGGCCGGGACAATACGAGCAGTACTTC
CSARPRLAGGPGQYEQYF
>TRBD1|.|TRBV6-5|TRBJ1-1
TGTGCCAGCAGTTACGGACAGGGGGCTGAAGCTTTCTTT
CASSYGQGAEAFF
>.|.|TRBV30|TRBJ1-5
TGTGCCTGGAAGGGAATTAATCAGCCCCAGCATTTT
CAWKGINQPQHF
>TRBD1|.|TRBV29-1|TRBJ1-2
TGCAGCGTTGGGACAGGGAGCAACTATGGCTACACCTTC
CSVGTGSNYGYTF
>TRBD2|.|TRBV27|TRBJ2-5
TGTGCCAGCAGTTCCGGGACTAGCGGAAGGGGGGAGACCCAGTACTTC
CASSSGTSGRGETQYF
>.|.|TRBV29-1|TRBJ2-1
TGCAGCGTACTGGCAGGTCCCTACCTGTTCTTC
CSVLAGPYLFF
>TRBD2|.|TRBV27|TRBJ2-1
TGTGCCAGCAGTCCTGGGACTAGCGGGGTTTACAATGAGCAGTTCTTC
CASSPGTSGVYNEQFF
>TRBD2|few|TRBV6-5|TRBJ2-2
TGTGCCAGCAGTTACCCCGGGGAGGGCCCCGCTTTAACCGGGGAGCTGTTTTTT
CASSYPGEGPALTGELFF
>.|.|TRBV20-1|TRBJ2-7
TGCAGTGCTAGAGAGGGACTCCGGGACAAGATACGCGAGCAGTACTTC
CSAREGLRDKIREQYF
>.|once|TRBV29-1|TRBJ2-7
TGCAGCGTTGAAAAACCGAGCTCCTACGAGCAGTACTTC
CSVEKPSSYEQYF
>.|.|TRBV29-1|TRBJ2-7
TGCAGCGTGGGTGAGGGGGAGCAGTACTTC
CSVGEGEQYF
>TRBD2|few|TRBV4-2|TRBJ2-3
TGTGCCAGCAGCCAAGATGGGGCGGGGGGGCCTGATACGCAGTATTTT
CASSQDGAGGPDTQYF
>.|.|TRBV5-6|TRBJ2-7
TGTGCCAGCAGCTTGTACGGGCCTCCTCCCTACGAGCAGTACTTC
CASSLYGPPPYEQYF
>.|.|TRBV7-6|TRBJ2-7
TGTGCCAGCAGCCCGCTCGGACGGACCTACGAGCAGTACTTC
CASSPLGRTYEQYF
>.|.|TRBV9|TRBJ2-3
TGTGCCAGCAGCGTAGGAACAGCCCCAAGCACAGATACGCAGTATTTT
CASSVGTAPSTDTQYF
>.|.|TRBV14|TRBJ2-1
TGTGCCAGCAGCCAAGGGAATAGAGAGAACTACAATGAGCAGTTCTTC
CASSQGNRENYNEQFF
>.|.|TRBV5-1|TRBJ2-7
TGCGCCAGCAAGGAAATCCCGTCTCTTATTTACGAGCAGTACTTC
CASKEIPSLIYEQYF
>.|once|TRBV27|TRBJ1-2
TGTGCCAGCAGTTTAGGGACCACAGGGTACCCCTATGGCTACACCTTC
CASSLGTTGYPYGYTF
>TRBD1|.|TRBV11-3|TRBJ2-3
TGTGCCAGCAGCGAAACCAAGTGGGACAGCGACACCACAGATACGCAGTATTTT
CASSETKWDSDTTDTQYF
>TRBD2|.|TRBV29-1|TRBJ2-1
TGCAGCGTTGACCCGGGACTAGCGGGAGGACGCTACAATGAGCAGTTCTTC
CSVDPGLAGGRYNEQFF
>TRBD1|.|TRBV4-1|TRBJ1-2
TGCGCCAGCAGCCATCCCAGGACAGGGGGGGACTATGGCTACACCTTC
CASSHPRTGGDYGYTF
>TRBD1|.|TRBV4-2|TRBJ2-7
TGTGCCAGCAGCCAGTCCGGGACAGGGGGGGCCTACGAGCAGTACTTC
CASSQSGTGGAYEQYF
>.|.|TRBV4-1|TRBJ2-2
TGCGCCAGCAGCCAGACACCTGAGAACACCGGGGAGCTGTTTTTT
CASSQTPENTGELFF
>TRBD2|.|TRBV9|TRBJ2-7
TGTGCCAGCAGCCAGAGCACTAGCGCAAGCTCCTACGAGCAGTACTTC
CASSQSTSASSYEQYF
>TRBD1|.|TRBV9|TRBJ2-2
TGTGCCAGCAGCTCAGACAGGGCCCAGCTGTTTTTT
CASSSDRAQLFF
>TRBD2|.|TRBV5-1|TRBJ2-1
TGCGCCAGCAGCGGGACTAGGAACATCTTGAGCTCCTACAATGAGCAGTTCTTC
CASSGTRNILSSYNEQFF
>.|.|TRBV2|TRBJ2-5
TGTGCCAGCAGTGAGATACAGGGGGGGAAGACCCAGTACTTC
CASSEIQGGKTQYF
>.|.|TRBV19|TRBJ2-2
TGTGCCAGTAGTGGAGCAGGGAACACCGGGGAGCTGTTTTTT
CASSGAGNTGELFF